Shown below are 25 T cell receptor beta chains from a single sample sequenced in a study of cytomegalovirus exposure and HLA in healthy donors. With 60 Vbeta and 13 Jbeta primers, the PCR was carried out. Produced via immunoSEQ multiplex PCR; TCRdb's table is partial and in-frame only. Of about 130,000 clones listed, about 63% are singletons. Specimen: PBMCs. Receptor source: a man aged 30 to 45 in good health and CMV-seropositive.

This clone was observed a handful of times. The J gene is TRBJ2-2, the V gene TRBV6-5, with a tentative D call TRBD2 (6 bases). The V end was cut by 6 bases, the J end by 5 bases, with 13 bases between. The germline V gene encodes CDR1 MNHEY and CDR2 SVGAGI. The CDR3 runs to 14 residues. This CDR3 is CASSRDSQTGELFF. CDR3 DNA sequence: TGTGCCAGCAGCCGGGACTCGCAGACCGGGGAGCTGTTTTTT.

CDR3 in amino acids: CASSFSLGGVQETQYF. The CDR3 DNA reads as TGTGCCAGCAGCTTCAGTCTGGGCGGGGTACAAGAGACCCAGTACTTC. This rearrangement joins TRBV7-9 to TRBJ2-5; possible D gene TRBD2, 6 bases. The CDR3 spans 16 residues. CDR1 is SEHNR, CDR2 FQNEAQ, per germline (reference sequence). V lost 3 bases, J lost 2 bases, and 16 bases lay in between.

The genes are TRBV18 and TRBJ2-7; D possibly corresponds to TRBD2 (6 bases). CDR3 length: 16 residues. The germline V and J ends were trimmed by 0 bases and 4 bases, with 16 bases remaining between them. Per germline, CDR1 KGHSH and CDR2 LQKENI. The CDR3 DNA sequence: TGTGCCAGCTCACCACCGGCTCAGGGCGGGACTTACGAGCAGTACTTC. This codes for CASSPPAQGGTYEQYF.

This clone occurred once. The CDR3 DNA sequence: TGTGCCAGCAGCCTAGGCGGGTTCTATGGCTACACCTTC. It codes for CASSLGGFYGYTF. V gene TRBV14 combines with J gene TRBJ1-2; no clear D. Trimming took 4 bases from V and 4 from J, leaving 10 bases between them. CDR1 is SGHDN, CDR2 FVKESK, per germline. This CDR3 has 13 residues.

In DNA form, the CDR3 reads TGTGCCAGCAGGGGGACTAGCGGCTACGAGCAGTACTTC. Amino acids: CASRGTSGYEQYF. The rearrangement joins TRBV18 to TRBJ2-7; 11 bases agree with TRBD2. CDR3 length equals 13 residues. V was pared by 8 bases and J by 3 bases, with 3 bases of the junction left unmatched. Germline V CDR1 and CDR2: KGHSH, LQKENI.

The DNA for the CDR3 is TGTGCCAGCAGTTCTAGCGGCCAAGAGACCCAGTACTTC. Protein sequence: CASSSSGQETQYF. The chain employs TRBV28 and TRBJ2-5; 7 bases map to TRBD2. V was pared by 4 bases and J by 1 base, with 0 bases of the junction left unmatched. The CDR3 is 13 amino acids. The germline V gene encodes CDR1 MDHEN and CDR2 SYDVKM.

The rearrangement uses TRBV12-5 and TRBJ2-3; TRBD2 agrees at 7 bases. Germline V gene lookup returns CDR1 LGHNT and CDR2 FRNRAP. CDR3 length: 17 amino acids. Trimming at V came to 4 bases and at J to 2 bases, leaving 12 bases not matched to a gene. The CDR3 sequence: CASGSREGSGITDTQYF. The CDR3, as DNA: TGTGCTAGTGGTTCCCGTGAGGGGAGCGGGATCACAGATACGCAGTATTTT.

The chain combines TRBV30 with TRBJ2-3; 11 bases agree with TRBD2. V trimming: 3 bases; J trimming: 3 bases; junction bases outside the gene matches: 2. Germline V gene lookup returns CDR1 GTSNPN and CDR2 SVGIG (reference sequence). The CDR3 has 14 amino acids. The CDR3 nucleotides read TGTGCCTGGAGCCGGACTAGCGGGACAGATACGCAGTATTTT. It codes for CAWSRTSGTDTQYF.

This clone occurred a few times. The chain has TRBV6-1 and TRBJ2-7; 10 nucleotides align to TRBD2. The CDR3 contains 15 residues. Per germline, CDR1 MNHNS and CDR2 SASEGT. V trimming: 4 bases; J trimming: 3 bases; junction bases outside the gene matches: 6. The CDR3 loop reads CASSAPAGGDYEQYF. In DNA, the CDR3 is TGTGCCAGCAGTGCTCCAGCGGGAGGGGACTACGAGCAGTACTTC.

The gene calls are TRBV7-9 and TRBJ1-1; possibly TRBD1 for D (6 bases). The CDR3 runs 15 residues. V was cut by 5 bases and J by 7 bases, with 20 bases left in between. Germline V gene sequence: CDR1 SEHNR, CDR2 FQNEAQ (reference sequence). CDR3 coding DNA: TGTGCCAGCAGCCCTAGGGGGTTTACAGGTGTTGAAGCTTTCTTT. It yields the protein CASSPRGFTGVEAFF.

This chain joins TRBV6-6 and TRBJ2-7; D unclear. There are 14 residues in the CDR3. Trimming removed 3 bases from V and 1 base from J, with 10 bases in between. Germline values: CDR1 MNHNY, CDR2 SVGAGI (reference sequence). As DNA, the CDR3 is TGTGCCAGCAGTTATAAGCCTCCTTCCTACGAGCAGTACTTC. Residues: CASSYKPPSYEQYF.

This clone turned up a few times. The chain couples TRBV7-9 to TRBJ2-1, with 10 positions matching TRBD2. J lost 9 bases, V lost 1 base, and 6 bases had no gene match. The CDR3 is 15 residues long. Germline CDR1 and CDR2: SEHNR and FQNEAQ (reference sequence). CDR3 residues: CASSLVSSGSVEQFF. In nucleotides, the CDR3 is TGTGCCAGCAGCTTAGTCTCTAGCGGGAGCGTTGAGCAGTTCTTC.

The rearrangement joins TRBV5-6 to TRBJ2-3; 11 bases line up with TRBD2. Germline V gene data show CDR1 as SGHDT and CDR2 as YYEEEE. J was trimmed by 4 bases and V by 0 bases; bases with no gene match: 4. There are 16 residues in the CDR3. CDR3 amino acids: CASSLELAGVSDTQYF. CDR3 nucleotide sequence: TGTGCCAGCAGCTTGGAACTAGCGGGAGTATCAGATACGCAGTATTTT.

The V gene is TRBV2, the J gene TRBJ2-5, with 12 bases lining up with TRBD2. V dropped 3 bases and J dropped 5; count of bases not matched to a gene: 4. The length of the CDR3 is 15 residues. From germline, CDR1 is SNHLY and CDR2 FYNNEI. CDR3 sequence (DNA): TGTGCCAGCAGTGATCCGACTAGCGGGAGTGAGACCCAGTACTTC. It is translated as CASSDPTSGSETQYF.

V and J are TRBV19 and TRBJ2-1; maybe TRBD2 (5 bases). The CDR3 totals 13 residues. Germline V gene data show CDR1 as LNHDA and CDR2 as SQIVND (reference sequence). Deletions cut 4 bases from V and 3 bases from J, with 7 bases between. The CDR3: CASSKRSYNEQFF. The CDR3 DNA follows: TGTGCCAGTAGTAAGCGGAGCTACAATGAGCAGTTCTTC.

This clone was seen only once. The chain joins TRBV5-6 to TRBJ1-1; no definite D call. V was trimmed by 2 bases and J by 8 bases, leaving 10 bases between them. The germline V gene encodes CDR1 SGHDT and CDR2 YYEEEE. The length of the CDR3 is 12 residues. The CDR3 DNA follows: TGTGCCAGCAGCTTCCCAGGTACCGAAGCTTTCTTT. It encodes CASSFPGTEAFF.

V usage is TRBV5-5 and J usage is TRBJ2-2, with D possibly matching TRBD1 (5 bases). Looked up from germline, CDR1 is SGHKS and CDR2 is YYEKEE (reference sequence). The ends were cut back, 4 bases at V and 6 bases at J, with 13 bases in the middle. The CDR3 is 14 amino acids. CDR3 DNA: TGTGCCAGCAGCGGTGCAGGGTGGGCCGGGGAGCTGTTTTTT. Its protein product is CASSGAGWAGELFF. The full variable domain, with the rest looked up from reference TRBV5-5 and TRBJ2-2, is DAGVTQSPTHLIKTRGQQVTLRCSPISGHKSVSWYQQVLGQGPQFIFQYYEKEERGRGNFPDRFSARQFPNYSSELNVNALLLGDSALYLCASSGAGWAGELFFGEGSRLTVL.

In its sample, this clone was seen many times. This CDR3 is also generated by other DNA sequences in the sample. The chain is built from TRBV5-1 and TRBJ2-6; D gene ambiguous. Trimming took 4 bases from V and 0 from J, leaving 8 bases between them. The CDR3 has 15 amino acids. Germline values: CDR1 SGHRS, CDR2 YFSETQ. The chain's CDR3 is CASSPQSSGANVLTF. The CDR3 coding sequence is TGCGCCAGCAGCCCACAGAGCTCTGGGGCCAACGTCCTGACTTTC. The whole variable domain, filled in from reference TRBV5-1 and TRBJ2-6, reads KAGVTQTPRYLIKTRGQQVTLSCSPISGHRSVSWYQQTPGQGLQFLFEYFSETQRNKGNFPGRFSGRQFSNSRSEMNVSTLELGDSALYLCASSPQSSGANVLTFGAGSRLTVL.

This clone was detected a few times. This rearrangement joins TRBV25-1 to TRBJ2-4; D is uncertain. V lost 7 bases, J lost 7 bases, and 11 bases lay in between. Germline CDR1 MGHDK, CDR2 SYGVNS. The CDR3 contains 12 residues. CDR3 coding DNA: TGTGCCAGCACGGGTCTGGGTAACATTCAGTACTTC. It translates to CASTGLGNIQYF.

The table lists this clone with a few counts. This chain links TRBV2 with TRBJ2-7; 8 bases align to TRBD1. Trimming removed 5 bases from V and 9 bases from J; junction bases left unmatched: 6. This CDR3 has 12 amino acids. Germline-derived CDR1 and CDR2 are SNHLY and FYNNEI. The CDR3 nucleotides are TGTGCCAGCAGTACGGACAGGGCGGGGCAGTACTTC. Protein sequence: CASSTDRAGQYF.

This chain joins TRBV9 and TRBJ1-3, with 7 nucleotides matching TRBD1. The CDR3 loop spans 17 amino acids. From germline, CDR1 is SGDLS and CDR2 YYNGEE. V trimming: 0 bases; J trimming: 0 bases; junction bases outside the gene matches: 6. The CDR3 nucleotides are TGTGCCAGCAGCGTAGAAGGGACAGCCTACTCTGGAAACACCATATATTTT. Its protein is CASSVEGTAYSGNTIYF.

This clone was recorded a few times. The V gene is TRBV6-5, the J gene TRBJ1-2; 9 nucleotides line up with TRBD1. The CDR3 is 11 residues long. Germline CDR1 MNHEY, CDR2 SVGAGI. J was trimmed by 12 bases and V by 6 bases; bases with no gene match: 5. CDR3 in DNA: TGTGCCAGCAGGACAGGGGGAGTGGACACCTTC. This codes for CASRTGGVDTF.

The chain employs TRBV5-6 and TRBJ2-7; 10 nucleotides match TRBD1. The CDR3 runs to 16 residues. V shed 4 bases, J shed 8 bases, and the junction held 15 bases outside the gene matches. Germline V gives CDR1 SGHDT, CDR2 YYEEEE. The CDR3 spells CASSLDTGTGASQQYF. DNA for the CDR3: TGTGCCAGCAGCCTAGATACCGGGACAGGGGCATCGCAGCAGTACTTC. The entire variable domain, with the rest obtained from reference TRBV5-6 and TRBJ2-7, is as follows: DAGVTQSPTHLIKTRGQQVTLRCSPKSGHDTVSWYQQALGQGPQFIFQYYEEEERQRGNFPDRFSGHQFPNYSSELNVNALLLGDSALYLCASSLDTGTGASQQYFGPGTRLTVT.

CDR3 amino acids: CASSLEGQTNGYTF. The CDR3 bases are TGCGCCAGCAGCTTGGAGGGACAGACGAATGGCTACACCTTC. The J gene is TRBJ1-2, the V gene TRBV5-1; 7 positions agree with TRBD1. V lost 0 bases to trimming and J lost 6 bases; unmatched junction nucleotides: 5. Looked up from germline, CDR1 is SGHRS and CDR2 is YFSETQ. This CDR3 is 14 amino acids long.

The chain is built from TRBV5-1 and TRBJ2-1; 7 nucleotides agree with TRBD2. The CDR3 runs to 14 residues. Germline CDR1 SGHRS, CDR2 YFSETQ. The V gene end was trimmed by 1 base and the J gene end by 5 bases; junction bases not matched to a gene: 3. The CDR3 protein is CASSLLAAHNEQFF. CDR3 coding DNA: TGCGCCAGCAGCTTGCTAGCGGCCCACAATGAGCAGTTCTTC.